This T cell receptor (beta chain) was observed in a study of blood T cell repertoires in COVID-19 (dated by TCRdb to the early 2020s). For context, the study as a whole: Samples from collaborators originated in the United States, Italy and Spain and spanned both the acute and convalescent phases of COVID-19. The prospective study material was composed of cDNA or gDNA derived from T cells, B-cell-depleted T cells, or PBMCs. Subjects who had been exposed to COVID-19, were actively infected with it, or had recovered from it provided the deeply sampled blood TCRbeta repertoires that made up the dataset. The repertoires were made available in a free public database intended to serve as a resource for research on the immune response to SARS-CoV-2. The samples were drawn from two sources: the first 160 participants of the ongoing ImmuneRACE study, and 1,254 subjects contributed by 6 global collaborators. Nearly every sample came with metadata listing a de-identified subject ID, COVID-19 status, age in years and sex. HLA class I and class II types, where available, came from metadata supplied by the sample provider rather than from assay-based typing.

Enrolling through a virtual design, the prospective study's participants ranged in age from about 18 to 89 years and lived across some 23 United States geographic areas. In the prospective study, cohorts were assigned on the basis of participant-reported clinical history obtained from a screening survey and a study questionnaire. Exposed participants had been in contact, within 2 weeks of entering the study, with a person who had a PCR-confirmed or clinician-diagnosed case of COVID-19. Each participant in the prospective study had whole blood, serum and a nasopharyngeal or oropharyngeal swab collected by mobile phlebotomists. Additional blood draws and questionnaires over an approximately two-month period could optionally be provided by prospective study participants. Before DNA extraction, prospective study blood samples were shipped either frozen or at room temperature. The germline V gene sets CDR1 to MDHEN and CDR2 to SYDVKM. Its CDR3 holds 14 amino acids, cysteine through phenylalanine. The read is trimmed to its CDR3 DNA, 42 bases read in frame from base 1. V loses 4 bases of germline sequence and J loses 1 base, and the interval between the two ends is 8 bases.

TCRbeta CDR3 regions were amplified from genomic DNA using the immunoSEQ Assay, a bias-controlled multiplex PCR. Per the authors' processing: Within the assay, amplification of reference gene primers was used to estimate how many nucleated cells each sample contained. To quantify the absolute abundance of each unique TCRbeta CDR3 rearrangement, sequence reads were collapsed and filtered. For each sample, productive Simpson clonality was calculated by taking the square root of Simpson's diversity index across productive rearrangements. TCRdb took over this immuneACCESS table, retaining in-frame rearrangements with V and J assigned. Such tables are incomplete; in checked studies, under half of the missing clones stem from an unresolved V gene, and the remainder is unexplained. V and J calls and clone size follow that table, whereas D and trimming were derived from the DNA. The sample data list some 300,000 clones, and over 85% of these were observed just once. The biggest ten clones account for under 3% of the sample.

Overall study outcomes, separate from this receptor: How much clinical and demographic metadata was included differed by source and by participant, and the metadata was provided uncurated.

Details on this clone: Which antigen it targets is not known. Per-base quality was not reported, and no clone a single base away is much larger than it. Other DNA sequences within the sample encode an identical CDR3.

The material sequenced was PBMCs or T cells enriched from blood (not recorded which). The receptor chain draws on TRBV28 and TRBJ1-5; the D gene is perhaps TRBD1, on 5 matching bases. The receptor was isolated from a woman in her forties or fifties who had been exposed to COVID-19. The encoded CDR3 is CASSSGGSNQPQHF. The nucleotides are TGTGCCAGCAGTTCGGGGGGAAGCAATCAGCCCCAGCATTTT.